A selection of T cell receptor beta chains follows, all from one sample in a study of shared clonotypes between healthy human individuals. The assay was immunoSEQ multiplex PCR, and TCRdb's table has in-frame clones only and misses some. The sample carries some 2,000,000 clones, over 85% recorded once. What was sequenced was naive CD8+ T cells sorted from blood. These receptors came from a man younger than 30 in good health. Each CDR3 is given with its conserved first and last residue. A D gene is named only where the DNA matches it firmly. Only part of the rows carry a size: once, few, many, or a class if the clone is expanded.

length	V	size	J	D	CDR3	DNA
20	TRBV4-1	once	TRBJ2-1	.	CASSQEEVAASKGDYNEQFF	TGCGCCAGCAGCCAAGAGGAGGTGGCGGCCTCCAAGGGGGACTACAATGAGCAGTTCTTC
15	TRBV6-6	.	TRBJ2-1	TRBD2	CASSALAGELVEQFF	TGTGCCAGCAGTGCACTAGCGGGGGAACTCGTGGAGCAGTTCTTC
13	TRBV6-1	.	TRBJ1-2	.	CASSEDGVYSYTF	TGTGCCAGCAGTGAAGATGGAGTCTACAGCTACACCTTC
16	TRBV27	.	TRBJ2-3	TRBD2	CASSLLAGGSTDTQYF	TGTGCCAGCAGTCTTCTAGCGGGGGGAAGCACAGATACGCAGTATTTT
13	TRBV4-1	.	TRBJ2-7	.	CASRPQGWEEQYF	TGCGCCAGCAGACCTCAGGGTTGGGAAGAGCAGTACTTC
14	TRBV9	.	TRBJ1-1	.	CASSVSGVGTEAFF	TGTGCCAGCAGCGTATCCGGGGTGGGCACTGAAGCTTTCTTT
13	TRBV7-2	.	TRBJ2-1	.	CASSGVIYGEQFF	TGTGCCAGCAGCGGCGTTATCTATGGTGAGCAGTTCTTC
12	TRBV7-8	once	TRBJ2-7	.	CASSLRAYEQYF	TGTGCCAGCAGCTTGCGGGCATACGAGCAGTACTTC
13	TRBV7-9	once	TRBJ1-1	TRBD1	CASSQTGETEAFF	TGTGCCAGCAGTCAAACAGGGGAAACTGAAGCTTTCTTT
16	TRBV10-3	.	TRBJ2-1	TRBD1	CAISALDRGSYNEQFF	TGTGCCATCAGTGCTCTGGACAGGGGCTCCTACAATGAGCAGTTCTTC
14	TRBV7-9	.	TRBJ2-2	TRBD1	CASSRDRDTGELFF	TGTGCCAGCAGCCGGGACAGGGACACCGGGGAGCTGTTTTTT
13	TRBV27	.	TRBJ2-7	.	CASSPSVSYEQYF	TGTGCCAGCAGCCCTAGCGTGTCCTACGAGCAGTACTTC
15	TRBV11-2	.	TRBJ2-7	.	CASSSGGSHPYEQYF	TGTGCCAGCAGCTCCGGGGGATCACATCCCTACGAGCAGTACTTC
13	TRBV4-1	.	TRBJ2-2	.	CASSQGRTGELFF	TGCGCCAGCAGCCAAGGCCGTACCGGGGAGCTGTTTTTT
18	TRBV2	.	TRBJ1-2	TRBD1	CASPDLFDREDVSYGYTF	TGTGCCAGCCCCGACCTGTTCGACAGGGAAGATGTATCCTATGGCTACACCTTC
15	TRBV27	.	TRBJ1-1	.	CASSPVGRRNTEAFF	TGTGCCAGCAGTCCGGTGGGACGCCGGAACACTGAAGCTTTCTTT
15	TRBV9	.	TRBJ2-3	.	CASSEDGGSTDTQYF	TGTGCCAGCAGCGAGGACGGGGGTAGCACAGATACGCAGTATTTT
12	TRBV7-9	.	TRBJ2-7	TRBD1	CASSWTGTEQYF	TGTGCCAGCAGCTGGACAGGGACCGAGCAGTACTTC
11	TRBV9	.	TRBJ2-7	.	CASSEGYEQYF	TGTGCCAGCAGCGAGGGATACGAGCAGTACTTC
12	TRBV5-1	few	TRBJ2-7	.	CASSLGGYEQYF	TGCGCCAGCAGCTTGGGGGGATACGAGCAGTACTTC
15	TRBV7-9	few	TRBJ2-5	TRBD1	CAGSLGQGEAGTQYF	TGTGCCGGCAGCCTCGGACAGGGCGAAGCGGGGACCCAGTACTTC
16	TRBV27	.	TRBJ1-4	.	CASSPLKDATNEKLFF	TGTGCCAGCAGTCCTCTAAAGGATGCAACTAATGAAAAACTGTTTTTT
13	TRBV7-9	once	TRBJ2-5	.	CASSLGQEETQYF	TGTGCCAGCAGCTTGGGTCAGGAAGAGACCCAGTACTTC
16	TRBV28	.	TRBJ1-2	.	CASSRTWGGLDYGYTF	TGTGCCAGCAGTCGGACCTGGGGGGGATTGGACTATGGCTACACCTTC
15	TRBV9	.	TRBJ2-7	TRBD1	CASSQGASLTYEQYF	TGTGCCAGCAGCCAGGGGGCTAGCCTGACTTACGAGCAGTACTTC
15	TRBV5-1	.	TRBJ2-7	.	CASSSSAGVSYEQYF	TGCGCCAGCAGCTCTAGCGCTGGGGTCTCCTACGAGCAGTACTTC
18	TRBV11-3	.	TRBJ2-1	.	CASSPKPPWGEEANEQFF	TGTGCCAGCAGCCCAAAACCACCTTGGGGGGAGGAAGCGAATGAGCAGTTCTTC
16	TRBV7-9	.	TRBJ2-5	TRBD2	CASTVFVGGGQETQYF	TGTGCCAGCACCGTTTTCGTCGGGGGAGGGCAAGAGACCCAGTACTTC
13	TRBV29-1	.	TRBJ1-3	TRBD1	CSVPGTGGNTIYF	TGCAGCGTTCCTGGGACAGGTGGAAACACCATATATTTT
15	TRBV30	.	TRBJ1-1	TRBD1	CAWSGTGGKNTEAFF	TGTGCCTGGAGCGGGACAGGGGGTAAAAACACTGAAGCTTTCTTC
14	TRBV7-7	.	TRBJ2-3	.	CASSLGEDADTQYF	TGTGCTAGCAGCTTAGGGGAGGACGCAGATACGCAGTATTTT
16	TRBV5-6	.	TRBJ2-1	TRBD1	CASSKKQGASYNEQFF	TGTGCCAGCAGCAAAAAACAGGGGGCTTCCTACAATGAGCAGTTCTTC
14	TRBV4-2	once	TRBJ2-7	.	CASSPLDSFYEQYF	TGTGCCAGCAGCCCCCTCGACAGCTTCTACGAGCAGTACTTC
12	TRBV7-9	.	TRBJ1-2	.	CASGTFDYGYTF	TGTGCCAGCGGGACGTTTGACTATGGCTACACCTTC
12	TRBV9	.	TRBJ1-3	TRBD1	CASSPSGTAIYF	TGTGCCAGCAGCCCTAGTGGGACAGCCATATATTTT
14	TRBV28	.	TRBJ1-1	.	CASSFPAGTTEAFF	TGTGCCAGCAGTTTCCCTGCAGGGACAACTGAAGCTTTCTTT
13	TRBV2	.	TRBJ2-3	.	CAGGRGSTDTQYF	TGTGCCGGAGGCAGGGGTAGCACAGATACGCAGTATTTT
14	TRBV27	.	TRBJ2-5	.	CASGSLGGGETQYF	TGTGCCAGCGGCTCCCTAGGAGGCGGAGAGACCCAGTACTTC
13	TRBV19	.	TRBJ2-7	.	CASSPGSSYEQYF	TGTGCCAGCTCACCGGGAAGCTCCTACGAGCAGTACTTC
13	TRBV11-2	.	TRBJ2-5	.	CASSLGRQETQYF	TGTGCCAGCAGCTTAGGGAGACAAGAGACCCAGTACTTC
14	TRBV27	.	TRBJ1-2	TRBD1	CASSSNLDRNGYTF	TGTGCCAGCAGTTCCAACCTGGACAGGAATGGCTACACCTTC